This T cell receptor (beta chain) was obtained from a study of CD8+ T cells in alopecia areata. The wider study: The authors scored treated patients' severity by affected scalp percentage.

Looked up from germline, CDR1 is SGDLS and CDR2 is YYNGEE. The V end lost 2 bases, the J end lost 1 base, and 6 bases lay between the germline ends. The CDR3 runs to 13 residues. Stated treatment: oral pan-JAK inhibitor, 5-10 mg twice daily. PBMCs provided sorted CD4+ and CD8+ T cells. In the case of this clone: The antigen remains undetermined.

Points from the study as a whole: A great number of expanded lesional clones endured in scalp and blood during tofacitinib. Given one nonresponder, whether baseline CD8+ expansion relates to response remains uncertain.

In each case, RNA was isolated and then reverse transcribed into cDNA as the sequencing template. Libraries were prepared by immunoSEQ multiplex PCR; TCRdb keeps only in-frame clonotypes and omits some of them. The sample records about 300,000 clones, 55% to 75% being singletons. V and J are TRBV9 and TRBJ1-1; D gene unclear. Material: CD4+ T cells sorted from blood, obtained at week 24, from a patient treated with tofacitinib. The source is a human donor with alopecia areata. The CDR3 loop is CASSVSGNTEAFF. Here the CDR3 DNA reads TGTGCCAGCAGCGTTTCGGGGAACACTGAAGCTTTCTTT.